Following are 14 T cell receptor beta chains from one sample sequenced in a study of blood T cell repertoires in COVID-19. Libraries were prepared by immunoSEQ multiplex PCR; TCRdb keeps only in-frame clonotypes and omits some of them. The table lists around 200,000 clones, around nine tenths of them singletons. Material for sequencing was peripheral blood. These receptors were collected from a man aged 18 to 35 with active or convalescent COVID-19.

V usage is TRBV19 and J usage is TRBJ1-1, with D tentatively TRBD1 (6 bases). The CDR3 length is 15 residues. CDR1 and CDR2 (germline): LNHDA, SQIVND (reference sequence). Between the trimmed V and J ends, which lost 3 bases and 5 bases, there was a span of 16 bases. The CDR3 nucleotides read TGTGCCAGTAGTATGTTGGGGGCGCCTGGGACTGAAGCTTTCTTT. It translates to CASSMLGAPGTEAFF.

V is TRBV7-8 and J is TRBJ1-5, with a weak D call TRBD1 (6 bases). Germline V CDR1 and CDR2: SGHVS, FQNEAQ. The V end lost 3 bases, the J end lost 5 bases, and 8 bases lay between the germline ends. The CDR3 covers 13 residues. The CDR3 DNA is TGTGCCAGCAGCTTTTACAGGGATCAGCCCCAGCATTTT. Its translation is CASSFYRDQPQHF.

The chain couples TRBV25-1 to TRBJ2-1; TRBD2 matches 13 bases. Germline values: CDR1 MGHDK, CDR2 SYGVNS. The CDR3 runs to 15 residues. Trimming took 9 bases from V and 2 from J; bases not matched to a gene: 4. In DNA, the CDR3 is TGTGCCAGTAAACTAGCGGGGGGGCCCTACAATGAGCAGTTCTTC. Translation: CASKLAGGPYNEQFF.

The chain is built from TRBV5-5 and TRBJ2-2; possibly TRBD1 for D (5 bases). With 2 bases removed from V and 3 bases from J, the gap between germline ends came to 11 bases. The CDR3 sequence is 15 residues long. Germline lookup yields CDR1 SGHKS and CDR2 YYEKEE (reference sequence). The CDR3 loop reads CASSLLGVDTGELFF. DNA for the CDR3: TGTGCCAGCAGCTTATTAGGGGTTGACACCGGGGAGCTGTTTTTT.

The rearrangement links TRBV7-8 to TRBJ2-3, with TRBD1 as a possible D gene (6 bases). There are 15 residues in the CDR3. V was shortened by 5 bases and J by 0 bases, with 12 bases between the two germline ends. Germline V gene lookup returns CDR1 SGHVS and CDR2 FQNEAQ. CDR3 amino acids: CASSIGQSSTDTQYF. The CDR3, as DNA: TGTGCCAGCAGCATAGGACAGAGTAGCACAGATACGCAGTATTTT.

The chain has TRBV6-1 and TRBJ2-5; D gene uncertain. Germline CDR1 MNHNS, CDR2 SASEGT. V shed 1 base and J shed 4 bases, with 13 bases lying between them. This CDR3 is 15 amino acids long. The CDR3 spells CASSEGSLLTETQYF. The CDR3, as DNA: TGTGCCAGCAGTGAAGGTAGCTTGCTTACAGAGACCCAGTACTTC.

The gene calls are TRBV30 and TRBJ1-2, with D maybe TRBD1 (5 bases). Germline values: CDR1 GTSNPN, CDR2 SVGIG (reference sequence). V was trimmed by 3 bases and J by 7 bases, leaving 15 bases between them. CDR3 size: 13 residues. The CDR3 DNA reads as TGTGCCTGGAGGGGGACTCCAAGGAGTGGCTACACCTTC. Residues: CAWRGTPRSGYTF.

In regard to this clone: The same CDR3 arises from other DNA sequences in this sample as well. The rearrangement joins TRBV12-3 or TRBV12-4 to TRBJ1-3; D may be TRBD1 (6 bases). This CDR3 has 13 residues. Trimming took 5 bases from V and 3 from J, leaving 8 bases between them. The CDR3 sequence is CASSTGSGNTIYF. CDR3 nucleotide sequence: TGTGCCAGCAGTACAGGGAGTGGAAACACCATATATTTT.

The V call is TRBV6-5, the J call TRBJ1-1, with D possibly TRBD1 on 5 matching bases. The V gene's germline CDR1 is MNHEY and CDR2 SVGAGI. V gave up 7 bases and J gave up 6 bases, with 15 bases separating them. The CDR3 runs to 13 residues. The CDR3 DNA is TGTGCCAGCACCGGACCCCAGGGCTCTGAAGCTTTCTTT. Protein sequence: CASTGPQGSEAFF.

This clone came up a few times. This chain joins TRBV25-1 and TRBJ1-4, with a weak D call TRBD1 (5 bases). With 4 bases removed from V and 7 bases from J, the gap between germline ends came to 7 bases. Germline assignment: CDR1 MGHDK and CDR2 SYGVNS. This CDR3 is 12 amino acids long. The CDR3 sequence: CASSGGGEKLFF. The CDR3 DNA sequence: TGTGCCAGCAGTGGCGGGGGTGAAAAACTGTTTTTT.

The chain uses TRBV9 and TRBJ1-1; 7 nucleotides match TRBD1. This CDR3 spans 15 amino acids. V was clipped by 3 bases and J by 4 bases; unmatched bases: 9. Germline V CDR1 and CDR2: SGDLS, YYNGEE. CDR3 in amino acids: CASSASRTGSTEAFF. In DNA form, the CDR3 reads TGTGCCAGCAGCGCTTCTAGGACAGGATCCACTGAAGCTTTCTTT.

This rearrangement joins TRBV4-1 to TRBJ1-1, with 7 bases that match TRBD1. Per germline, CDR1 MGHRA and CDR2 YSYEKL. The CDR3 spans 15 residues. V lost 4 bases to trimming and J lost 4 bases; unmatched junction nucleotides: 9. The CDR3 bases are TGCGCCAGCAGCCGTACAGGGGAAGGGGGCACTGAAGCTTTCTTT. Protein: CASSRTGEGGTEAFF.

This chain connects TRBV5-1 to TRBJ1-4; D is uncertain. The CDR3 spans 15 residues. Germline V CDR1 and CDR2: SGHRS, YFSETQ. The ends were cut back, 1 base at V and 0 bases at J, with 7 bases in the middle. The chain's CDR3 is CASSLTGATNEKLFF. CDR3 DNA: TGCGCCAGCAGCTTGACTGGAGCAACTAATGAAAAACTGTTTTTT. The variable domain in full, completed from reference TRBV5-1 and TRBJ1-4, reads KAGVTQTPRYLIKTRGQQVTLSCSPISGHRSVSWYQQTPGQGLQFLFEYFSETQRNKGNFPGRFSGRQFSNSRSEMNVSTLELGDSALYLCASSLTGATNEKLFFGSGTQLSVL.

The genes are TRBV7-8 and TRBJ2-7, with 7 bases matching TRBD1. The CDR3 covers 16 residues. V lost 5 bases, J lost 6 bases, and 16 bases stayed unmatched. Germline CDR1 SGHVS, CDR2 FQNEAQ. The DNA of the CDR3 is TGTGCCAGCAGCATTATCTCTGGGACAGCGGAGGTCGAGCAGTACTTC. It codes for CASSIISGTAEVEQYF.